This entry is about one TCR beta chain. The antigen is unknown. This entry belongs to a study of vaccination effects on CD4 cells after COVID-19. The repertoire was sequenced with immunoSEQ multiplex PCR; TCRdb's copy has only in-frame clones and lacks some. The sample holds approximately 25,000 clones, 83% seen once. Viral peptide pool expansion of antigen-specific CD4+ T cells preceded sequencing in the ViraFEST assay. Following an approximately ten-day culture, CD4+ T cells were purified. Each participant was given two doses of one vaccine (BNT162b2 or mRNA-1273). With 0 bases removed from V and 6 bases from J, the gap between germline ends came to 6 bases. CDR1 and CDR2 from the germline V gene are LNHNV and YYDKDF (reference sequence). CDR3 length equals 14 residues.

This clonotype originated in a human donor who received a COVID-19 vaccine. Some clones in this sample may be carry-over from other donors' samples. Source: CD4+ T cells from PBMCs cultured with HCoV-NL63 spike peptides, taken after COVID-19 vaccination. The chain combines TRBV15 with TRBJ1-6; no clear D. The CDR3 sequence is CATSRDPTNSPLHF. The CDR3 DNA reads TGTGCCACCAGCAGAGATCCTACTAATTCACCCCTCCACTTT.